Listed here are 29 T cell receptor beta chains from one sample, sequenced in a study of OX40 agonist ivuxolimab in advanced cancers. Method: immunoSEQ multiplex PCR; TCRdb's copy keeps in-frame clones and lacks some. Of approximately 21,000 clones in the sample, 74% were seen once. The source material was CD4+ or CD8+ T cells sorted from blood, sampled in a trial of the OX40 agonist ivuxolimab. Source of these receptors: an adult with an advanced solid tumor such as melanoma, head and neck, liver or kidney cancer.

The rearrangement links TRBV7-9 to TRBJ1-1, with a weak D call TRBD1 (5 bases). This CDR3 comprises 13 residues. CDR1 is SEHNR and CDR2 is FQNEAQ in the germline V gene (reference sequence). Trimming pared 10 bases from V and 1 base from J, leaving 13 bases between. CDR3 DNA sequence: TGTGCCAAACCCCCAGGGAGGAACACTGAAGCTTTCTTT. It is translated as CAKPPGRNTEAFF.

The sample holds one count of this clone. A junction end diverges from the germline sequence, so it may reflect a read error. The same CDR3 can be traced to other DNA sequences in this sample. V usage is TRBV18 and J usage is TRBJ2-7, with D perhaps matching TRBD1 or TRBD2 (5 bases each). CDR1 is KGHSH, CDR2 LQKENI, per germline. This CDR3 spans 13 amino acids. CDR3 region: CASSLGEYYEQYF. The CDR3 nucleotides read TGTGCCAGCTCACTGGGGGAATACTACGAGCAGTATTTC.

This clone has a handful of counts. The V call is TRBV5-4, the J call TRBJ1-4; D unresolved. The germline V gene encodes CDR1 SGHNT and CDR2 YYREEE (reference sequence). The CDR3 contains 13 residues. The V end lost 0 bases, the J end lost 8 bases, and 8 bases lay between the germline ends. The CDR3 spells CASSLELREKLFF. CDR3 DNA: TGTGCCAGCAGCTTGGAATTACGGGAAAAACTGTTTTTT.

The chain employs TRBV2 and TRBJ2-1; D tentatively fits TRBD1 or TRBD2 (5 bases each). The CDR3 loop spans 12 amino acids. The ends were cut back, 8 bases at V and 9 bases at J, with 14 bases in the middle. CDR1 is SNHLY and CDR2 is FYNNEI in the germline V gene. The chain's CDR3 is CASQRRDGEQFF. CDR3 nucleotide sequence: TGTGCCAGCCAACGAAGGGACGGTGAGCAGTTCTTC.

By share, this clone counts as medium-sized. The rearrangement links TRBV5-6 to TRBJ1-2, with D uncertain. Germline V CDR1 and CDR2: SGHDT, YYEEEE. With 0 bases removed from V and 4 bases from J, the gap between germline ends came to 10 bases. This CDR3 comprises 14 residues. CDR3 sequence reads: CASSLGNAGYGYTF. CDR3 nucleotides: TGTGCCAGCAGCTTGGGAAACGCGGGCTATGGCTACACCTTC.

This chain links TRBV19 with TRBJ2-4, with D perhaps TRBD1 (6 bases). Between the trimmed V and J ends, which lost 9 bases and 3 bases, there was a span of 12 bases. In germline, CDR1 is LNHDA, CDR2 SQIVND (reference sequence). The CDR3 contains 13 residues. Here the CDR3 DNA reads TGTGCCAGCACGACAGGAGGCAAAAACATTCAGTACTTC. Amino acids: CASTTGGKNIQYF.

The chain joins TRBV7-9 to TRBJ2-1, with 15 bases identical to TRBD2. The V and J ends lost 5 bases and 2 bases, in that order; junction bases with no gene match: 7. Germline values: CDR1 SEHNR, CDR2 FQNEAQ (reference sequence). There are 18 residues in the CDR3. The CDR3 region has the DNA TGTGCCAGCAGCCCCAGGACTAGCGGGGGGGCCACCTACAATGAGCAGTTCTTC. It specifies CASSPRTSGGATYNEQFF.

The chain joins TRBV4-3 to TRBJ1-1; TRBD1 matches at 10 bases. The CDR3 has 14 residues. Germline V gene data show CDR1 as LGHNA and CDR2 as YSLEER. Unmatched junction bases numbered 6, after V lost 5 bases and J lost 6 bases. The CDR3 is CASSSGTGVPEAFF. CDR3 nucleotide sequence: TGCGCCAGCAGCTCCGGGACAGGGGTCCCTGAAGCTTTCTTT.

The chain employs TRBV13 and TRBJ2-1; 9 bases line up with TRBD2. The ends lost 6 bases at V and 7 bases at J; junction bases unmatched: 4. CDR3 length: 13 amino acids. CDR1 PRHDT and CDR2 FYEKMQ come from the germline V gene (reference sequence). The CDR3 here is CASSQTSGNEQFF. The DNA of the CDR3 is TGTGCCAGCAGTCAGACTAGCGGTAATGAGCAGTTCTTC. Based on the CDR3 plus reference TRBV13 and TRBJ2-1, the full variable domain is AAGVIQSPRHLIKEKRETATLKCYPIPRHDTVYWYQQGPGQDPQFLISFYEKMQSDKGSIPDRFSAQQFSDYHSELNMSSLELGDSALYFCASSQTSGNEQFFGPGTRLTVL.

CDR3 nucleotide sequence: TGTGCCAGCAGCCCCTTGGACGGCACTAGCACAGATACGCAGTATTTT. It codes for CASSPLDGTSTDTQYF. V and J are TRBV7-6 and TRBJ2-3, with unresolved D. CDR3 length: 16 residues. Germline V gene sequence: CDR1 SGHVS, CDR2 FNYEAQ. Trimming removed 5 bases from V and 0 bases from J, with 15 bases in between.

The rearrangement joins TRBV7-7 to TRBJ1-1, with TRBD1 matching 9 bases. Trimming at V came to 2 bases and at J to 3 bases, leaving 10 bases not matched to a gene. Germline CDR1 reads SSHAT; CDR2 reads FNYEAQ (reference sequence). This CDR3 is 17 amino acids long. DNA for the CDR3: TGTGCCAGCAGCTTATTCGGGACAGGGAGTAGGCACACTGAAGCTTTCTTT. The encoded protein is CASSLFGTGSRHTEAFF.

The chain has TRBV7-9 and TRBJ2-7; D is unclear. Trimming removed 7 bases at V and 2 bases at J, with 12 bases between. Germline values: CDR1 SEHNR, CDR2 FQNEAQ (reference sequence). The CDR3 contains 13 residues. The CDR3 DNA reads TGTGCCAGCATTCCCGGCGGTACCTACGAGCAGTACTTC. It specifies CASIPGGTYEQYF.

The rearrangement joins TRBV10-1 to TRBJ1-1; D not resolved. Germline values: CDR1 WNHNN, CDR2 SYGVQD (reference sequence). V lost 0 bases and J 0 bases, leaving 11 bases between the germline ends. The CDR3 length is 16 residues. DNA of the CDR3: TGCGCCAGCAGTGAGTCCCGGGCGATAATGAACACTGAAGCTTTCTTT. Encoded protein: CASSESRAIMNTEAFF.

This clone appeared once. The gene calls are TRBV4-3 and TRBJ2-7; a possible D gene is TRBD2 (6 bases). The V gene lost 0 bases and the J gene lost 5 bases, with 14 bases spanning the gap. The CDR3 contains 15 residues. Germline CDR1 reads LGHNA; CDR2 reads YSLEER. CDR3 in DNA: TGCGCCAGCAGCCAAGATTGGGGAGGCGGTGACGAGCAGTACTTC. The encoded protein is CASSQDWGGGDEQYF.

The chain links TRBV6-5 to TRBJ2-7, with unresolved D. CDR1 and CDR2 from the germline V gene are MNHEY and SVGAGI. Between the trimmed V and J ends, which lost 0 bases and 7 bases, there was a span of 4 bases. CDR3 length: 11 amino acids. The CDR3 sequence is CASSYSGEQYF. The CDR3 DNA sequence: TGTGCCAGCAGTTACTCGGGTGAGCAGTACTTC.

The rearrangement uses TRBV5-1 and TRBJ2-7; tentative D call: TRBD1 (6 bases). The CDR3 sequence is 15 residues long. Germline V gene lookup returns CDR1 SGHRS and CDR2 YFSETQ. Trimming pared 0 bases from V and 2 bases from J, leaving 12 bases between. CDR3 residues: CASSLGSGAAYEQYF. The CDR3, as DNA: TGCGCCAGCAGCTTGGGCTCAGGGGCGGCCTACGAGCAGTACTTC.

The chain has TRBV7-8 and TRBJ2-1; a possible D gene is TRBD2 (6 bases). The V end was cut by 1 base, the J end by 5 bases, with 12 bases between. This CDR3 region has 15 residues. The germline CDR1 and CDR2 sequences are SGHVS and FQNEAQ. The CDR3 coding sequence is TGTGCCAGCAGCTTAGGCGGTAGCGGCAACAATGAGCAGTTCTTC. Its translation is CASSLGGSGNNEQFF.

To note about this clone: This clone may be a read error of a much larger clone one base away. The same CDR3 arises from other DNA sequences in this sample as well. This sequence joins TRBV25-1 and TRBJ1-3; no reliable D call. Per germline, CDR1 MGHDK and CDR2 SYGVNS. Deletions cut 8 bases from V and 0 bases from J, with 5 bases between. The CDR3 is 12 amino acids. CDR3 bases: TGTGCCAGCGGAATCTCTGGAAACACCATATATTTT. This translates into CASGISGNTIYF.

V and J are TRBV6-1 and TRBJ1-2; D is unclear. CDR1 is MNHNS and CDR2 is SASEGT in the germline V gene. This CDR3 is built from 15 residues. The V end was cut by 2 bases, the J end by 3 bases, with 13 bases between. Here the CDR3 DNA reads TGTGCCAGCAGTGAAAACTACGGTTGGGACTATGGCTACACCTTC. Translating gives CASSENYGWDYGYTF.

This chain joins TRBV7-3 and TRBJ2-3; D is undetermined. V lost 3 bases and J lost 0, with 4 bases in between. Germline CDR1 is SGHTA and CDR2 is FQGTGA. The CDR3 consists of 13 residues. CDR3 bases: TGTGCCAGCAGCTTCTCCAGCACAGATACGCAGTATTTT. Translation gives CASSFSSTDTQYF.

The rearrangement joins TRBV7-9 to TRBJ2-2; D not certain. The germline CDR1 and CDR2 sequences are SEHNR and FQNEAQ (reference sequence). The CDR3 consists of 13 residues. Trimming removed 8 bases from V and 4 bases from J, with 11 bases in between. CDR3 region: CASVERGTGELFF. CDR3 DNA: TGTGCCAGCGTGGAGCGAGGCACCGGGGAGCTGTTTTTT.

The CDR3 loop is CATSMGESHTGELFF. CDR3 in DNA: TGTGCCACCAGCATGGGGGAGTCGCACACCGGGGAGCTGTTTTTT. The rearrangement links TRBV15 to TRBJ2-2, with D perhaps TRBD1 or TRBD2 (5 bases each). This CDR3 has 15 residues. V lost 4 bases, J lost 3 bases, and 12 bases lay in between. Germline V gene lookup returns CDR1 LNHNV and CDR2 YYDKDF (reference sequence).

The J gene is TRBJ2-2, the V gene TRBV11-2; D possibly corresponds to TRBD2 (5 bases). This CDR3 comprises 18 residues. CDR1 is SGHAT, CDR2 FQNNGV, per germline. Trimming removed 1 base from V and 2 bases from J, with 17 bases in between. CDR3 coding DNA: TGTGCCAGCAGCTTAGGGGCAGCCAGCGGAAGTAACACCGGGGAGCTGTTTTTT. It specifies CASSLGAASGSNTGELFF.

This chain connects TRBV6-1 to TRBJ1-2; D unresolved. This CDR3 is built from 15 residues. The V gene's germline CDR1 is MNHNS and CDR2 SASEGT. V lost 2 bases, J lost 3 bases, and 13 bases lay in between. CDR3 bases: TGTGCCAGCAGTGAATGGGTATTGGGTGACTATGGCTACACCTTC. It is translated as CASSEWVLGDYGYTF.

This clone has more than one count but fewer than ten. Here the CDR3 DNA reads TGCAGCGTCGAGACAGGCCCAGGAGCTTTCTTT. Amino acids: CSVETGPGAFF. V is TRBV29-1 and J is TRBJ1-1, with D perhaps matching TRBD1 (6 bases). CDR1 and CDR2 (germline): SQVTM, ANQGSEA. Trimming left V 6 bases short and J 10 bases short, with 15 bases between. The CDR3 sequence is 11 residues long. Full variable domain (outside the CDR3, taken from reference TRBV29-1 and TRBJ1-1): SAVISQKPSRDICQRGTSLTIQCQVDSQVTMMFWYRQQPGQSLTLIATANQGSEATYESGFVIDKFPISRPNLTFSTLTVSNMSPEDSSIYLCSVETGPGAFFGQGTRLTVV.

The chain recombines TRBV5-6 with TRBJ1-1; D not certain. The V and J ends lost 5 bases and 4 bases respectively, with 12 bases between them. Germline V gene sequence: CDR1 SGHDT, CDR2 YYEEEE. This CDR3 is built from 13 residues. The CDR3 loop is CASRATVGTEAFF. The CDR3, as DNA: TGTGCCAGCAGGGCAACAGTGGGCACTGAAGCTTTCTTT.

The rearrangement links TRBV5-1 to TRBJ1-6; TRBD1 aligns across 7 bases. Looked up from germline, CDR1 is SGHRS and CDR2 is YFSETQ. This CDR3 is built from 15 residues. V lost 0 bases to trimming and J lost 9 bases; unmatched junction nucleotides: 6. CDR3 amino acids: CASSLVSGGGSPLHF. CDR3 DNA sequence: TGCGCCAGCAGCTTGGTGTCAGGGGGTGGTTCACCCCTCCACTTT.

V and J are TRBV4-2 and TRBJ2-7; D uncertain. The CDR3 has 13 residues. Germline CDR1 reads LGHNA; CDR2 reads YNFKEQ. V was pared by 10 bases and J by 2 bases, with 15 bases between. The DNA for the CDR3 is TGTGCCACCCGGGCCGGAACAGCCTACGAGCAGTACTTC. This translates into CATRAGTAYEQYF.

This chain joins TRBV5-6 and TRBJ2-1; either TRBD1 or TRBD2 may fit D (5 bases each). The V and J ends lost 7 bases and 6 bases respectively, with 17 bases between them. The CDR3 contains 14 residues. The germline CDR1 and CDR2 sequences are SGHDT and YYEEEE. This chain's CDR3 is CASHRTFTSNEQFF. CDR3 DNA sequence: TGTGCCAGCCATCGGACATTTACTAGCAATGAGCAGTTCTTC.